The 18 T cell receptor beta chains listed next were all sequenced from one sample in a study of beta chain features in type 1 diabetes. Study-wide findings and caveats: There was a moderate but significant shortening of TCRB CDR3s in all four CD4+ subsets of Type 1 diabetes patients.

The authors reverse transcribed all of the isolated RNA, so sequencing captured expressed TCRB transcripts. The assay was immunoSEQ multiplex PCR, and TCRdb's table has in-frame clones only and misses some. The sample records some 700,000 clones, 13% being singletons. Their cognate antigens are unknown. The sequenced sample was naive CD4+ T cells from blood. These receptors originate from a man aged 18 to 29 with type 1 diabetes.

CDR3 in DNA: TGTGCCAGCAGCCCCCGAATCGGGAGCGGGGGGACGGAGACCCAGTACTTC. Protein product: CASSPRIGSGGTETQYF. The V and J genes are TRBV14 and TRBJ2-5, with 9 nucleotides matching TRBD2. The CDR3 is made up of 17 amino acids. CDR1 is SGHDN, CDR2 FVKESK, per germline. V lost 4 bases, J lost 5 bases, and 14 bases stayed unmatched.

V is TRBV30 and J is TRBJ2-5; the D gene could be TRBD1 or TRBD2 (5 bases each). CDR1 is GTSNPN, CDR2 SVGIG, per germline (reference sequence). This CDR3 is 15 amino acids long. Between the trimmed V and J ends, which lost 2 bases and 4 bases, there was a span of 17 bases. This chain's CDR3 is CAWSPTGTNLETQYF. The CDR3 coding sequence is TGTGCCTGGAGTCCCACGGGGACCAACTTAGAGACCCAGTACTTC.

This clone was counted only a few times. The V call is TRBV29-1, the J call TRBJ2-2; D may be TRBD1 (6 bases). The V gene lost 3 bases and the J gene lost 5 bases, with 22 bases spanning the gap. In germline, CDR1 is SQVTM, CDR2 ANQGSEA. The CDR3 runs to 17 residues. The CDR3 is CSVEGTQADLRTGELFF. The CDR3 region has the DNA TGCAGCGTTGAGGGGACACAGGCAGACCTCAGGACCGGGGAGCTGTTTTTT.

This chain uses TRBV7-7 with TRBJ2-3, with TRBD1 matching 11 bases. Germline V gene sequence: CDR1 SSHAT, CDR2 FNYEAQ (reference sequence). The J segment lost 2 bases and the V segment lost 5 bases, leaving 9 bases of the junction unmatched. There are 17 residues in the CDR3. CDR3 residues: CASSPGRTGGSTDTQYF. The CDR3 DNA is TGTGCCAGCAGCCCCGGTAGGACAGGGGGCTCCACAGATACGCAGTATTTT.

The rearrangement uses TRBV18 and TRBJ1-1, with 10 bases that match TRBD1. This CDR3 region has 18 residues. Trimming took 1 base from V and 5 from J; bases not matched to a gene: 13. CDR1 and CDR2 from the germline V gene are KGHSH and LQKENI. Written as DNA, the CDR3 is TGTGCCAGCTCACCACTTCTCGGGACAGGGGCCCAGGGGACTGAAGCTTTCTTT. As protein: CASSPLLGTGAQGTEAFF.

The J gene is TRBJ2-1, the V gene TRBV7-9; D is uncertain. Trimming cost V 1 base and J 0 bases, with 10 bases left between them. The CDR3 covers 16 residues. The V gene's germline CDR1 is SEHNR and CDR2 FQNEAQ (reference sequence). CDR3 residues: CASSLVGRSSYNEQFF. The DNA for the CDR3 is TGTGCCAGCAGCTTAGTTGGCAGGAGCTCCTACAATGAGCAGTTCTTC.

The table lists this clone with a few counts. This sequence joins TRBV7-9 and TRBJ2-5; 7 bases agree with TRBD1. Germline lookup yields CDR1 SEHNR and CDR2 FQNEAQ (reference sequence). The CDR3 loop spans 14 amino acids. V gave up 5 bases and J gave up 2 bases; unmatched junction bases: 5. CDR3 residues: CASSRDSIQETQYF. CDR3 nucleotide sequence: TGTGCCAGCAGCCGGGACAGTATTCAAGAGACCCAGTACTTC. Complete variable domain (other parts from reference TRBV7-9 and TRBJ2-5): DTGVSQNPRHKITKRGQNVTFRCDPISEHNRLYWYRQTLGQGPEFLTYFQNEAQLEKSRLLSDRFSAERPKGSFSTLEIQRTEQGDSAMYLCASSRDSIQETQYFGPGTRLLVL.

The chain's CDR3 is CASSEWKDGFETQYF. In DNA form, the CDR3 reads TGTGCCAGCAGTGAATGGAAGGACGGCTTTGAGACCCAGTACTTC. The chain combines TRBV25-1 with TRBJ2-5; D is uncertain. Between the trimmed V and J ends, which lost 1 base and 5 bases, there was a span of 14 bases. There are 15 residues in the CDR3. The germline CDR1 and CDR2 sequences are MGHDK and SYGVNS.

V and J are TRBV25-1 and TRBJ2-7; no definite D call. Trimming cost V 0 bases and J 4 bases, with 10 bases left between them. Germline V gene lookup returns CDR1 MGHDK and CDR2 SYGVNS. CDR3 length equals 14 residues. The CDR3 reads CASSEYADPYEQYF. The CDR3 DNA reads TGTGCCAGCAGTGAATATGCTGACCCATACGAGCAGTACTTC.

In this sample, this clone turned up a few times. The chain employs TRBV9 and TRBJ2-2; D is undetermined. Trimming pared 1 base from V and 3 bases from J, leaving 4 bases between. Per the germline V gene, CDR1 is SGDLS and CDR2 is YYNGEE. The CDR3 contains 13 residues. This CDR3 is CASSVYDTGELFF. Written as DNA, the CDR3 is TGTGCCAGCAGCGTATATGACACCGGGGAGCTGTTTTTT.

About this clone: In the same sample, other DNA sequences code for this CDR3. This chain joins TRBV29-1 and TRBJ1-1; no firm D call. Germline V gene lookup returns CDR1 SQVTM and CDR2 ANQGSEA. V shed 6 bases and J shed 0 bases, with 11 bases lying between them. The CDR3 covers 13 residues. CDR3 DNA sequence: TGCAGCGTCGGTGGACGGATGAACACTGAAGCTTTCTTT. Translation: CSVGGRMNTEAFF.

A few counts support this clone. The chain has TRBV30 and TRBJ2-5; D might be TRBD1 or TRBD2, each matching 5 bases. Trimming pared 3 bases from V and 13 bases from J, leaving 15 bases between. The CDR3 covers 11 residues. Germline V CDR1 and CDR2: GTSNPN, SVGIG (reference sequence). The CDR3 sequence: CAWSIGGIRYF. In DNA form, the CDR3 reads TGTGCCTGGAGCATTGGGGGAATAAGGTACTTC.

This clone was found a few times. The chain is built from TRBV2 and TRBJ2-3; 10 bases align to TRBD1. This CDR3 contains 13 residues. V shed 10 bases, J shed 4 bases, and the junction held 5 bases outside the gene matches. Germline CDR1 and CDR2: SNHLY and FYNNEI. The CDR3 coding sequence is TGTGCCAAAGACAGGGGGCTGGCAGATACGCAGTATTTT. Protein product: CAKDRGLADTQYF.

This clone occurred a few times. One junction end disagrees with the germline gene, perhaps due to a read error. The chain combines TRBV29-1 with TRBJ1-1, with TRBD1 as a possible D gene (5 bases). The CDR3 has 9 amino acids. Germline lookup yields CDR1 SQVTM and CDR2 ANQGSEA. CDR3 nucleotide sequence: TGCAGCGTTGAGGGGACGAGAGGTTTT. As protein: CSVEGTRGF.

This chain connects TRBV25-1 to TRBJ1-6, with a tentative D call TRBD1 (5 bases). V dropped 1 base and J dropped 5 bases, with 15 bases sitting between them. Germline V lookup: CDR1 MGHDK, CDR2 SYGVNS. CDR3 length: 17 amino acids. CDR3 protein: CASSEWGRGRDNSPLHF. DNA of the CDR3: TGTGCCAGCAGTGAATGGGGGAGGGGACGGGATAATTCACCCCTCCACTTT.

This rearrangement joins TRBV5-1 to TRBJ1-4; D is possibly TRBD1 (5 bases). Germline V gene sequence: CDR1 SGHRS, CDR2 YFSETQ. The CDR3 runs 14 residues. V was shortened by 2 bases and J by 4 bases, with 9 bases between the two germline ends. In DNA, the CDR3 is TGCGCCAGCAGCTTACAGGCCGGTAATGAAAAACTGTTTTTT. Its protein is CASSLQAGNEKLFF. The variable domain in full, with the rest retrieved from reference TRBV5-1 and TRBJ1-4, is KAGVTQTPRYLIKTRGQQVTLSCSPISGHRSVSWYQQTPGQGLQFLFEYFSETQRNKGNFPGRFSGRQFSNSRSEMNVSTLELGDSALYLCASSLQAGNEKLFFGSGTQLSVL.

The chain links TRBV10-3 to TRBJ1-2, with TRBD1 matching 11 bases. The germline V gene encodes CDR1 ENHRY and CDR2 SYGVKD. The CDR3 totals 13 residues. Trimming cost V 7 bases and J 6 bases; bases outside gene matches: 4. CDR3 sequence reads: CAITRGQGDGYTF. The CDR3, as DNA: TGTGCCATCACTCGGGGACAGGGGGATGGCTACACCTTC.

J is TRBJ2-5 and V is TRBV10-3; possibly TRBD1 or TRBD2 for D (5 bases each). From germline, CDR1 is ENHRY and CDR2 SYGVKD. V was shortened by 3 bases and J by 8 bases, with 16 bases between the two germline ends. The CDR3 contains 14 residues. CDR3 in DNA: TGTGCCATCAGTGATTCCACAGGTGGGGGAACCCAGTACTTC. Translation: CAISDSTGGGTQYF.